In its sample, the clone carrying this T cell receptor (beta chain) was seen a few times. Its antigen is unidentified. Sorting isolated naive CD8 T cells as CD8+CD4-CCR7+CD45RA+ events. This entry belongs to a study of molecular identifiers for immune sequencing clone quantification. Findings of the study overall: Spiked TCR RNA from one Jurkat cell reportedly showed up when mixed among 950,000 to 1,000,000 naive cells. For effector cells, clones above 20 RNA copies held over 99% of molecules; for naive cells, under 1%.

TCRdb processed the PCR reads anew with MiXCR; each CDR3 protein has one entry. This table holds around 65,000 distinct CDR3 sequences, 17% found once. This CDR3 comprises 16 residues. The germline V gene encodes CDR1 LGHDT and CDR2 YNNKEL (reference sequence). Trimming at V came to 1 base and at J to 4 bases, leaving 6 bases not matched to a gene. The specimen was naive CD8+ T cells from blood, with Jurkat cell RNA spiked in. Subset denoted: FACS-sorted CD8+CD4-CCR7+CD45RA+ naive T cells. This rearrangement joins TRBV3-1 to TRBJ2-1, with 8 nucleotides matching TRBD2. This TCR came from a human donor in good health. Some libraries in this study had Jurkat cell RNA spiked in. CDR3 region: CASSQGASGLYNEQFF. CDR3 in DNA: TGTGCCAGCAGCCAAGGAGCTAGCGGGCTTTACAATGAGCAGTTCTTC.